The clone carrying this T cell receptor beta chain has ten or more counts. The sample is drawn from a study of T cells in Graves' hyperthyroidism and ophthalmopathy. Regions amplified from RNA transcripts were the TCR beta CDR3 regions. First-round RT-PCR targeting the TCR CDR3 was performed with the HTBI primer set. MiXCR, applied by TCRdb to the multiplex PCR reads, yields one record per CDR3 protein. The table has around 600,000 distinct CDR3 sequences, more than 13% seen once. Ophthalmopathy patients showed a Clinical Activity Score of at least 3, NOSPECS grade of at least 4 and duration under 3 months. Sequencing was performed on blood. This receptor was obtained from a woman younger than 35 with Graves' ophthalmopathy.

The CDR3 sequence is CASSSLLWSASYEQYF. The CDR3 DNA is TGTGCCAGCAGCTCACTACTGTGGTCCGCCTCCTACGAGCAGTACTTC. The chain employs TRBV7-9 and TRBJ2-7, with D unclear. V was trimmed by 4 bases and J by 0 bases, leaving 16 bases between them. CDR3 length: 16 amino acids. Per the germline V gene, CDR1 is SEHNR and CDR2 is FQNEAQ (reference sequence).